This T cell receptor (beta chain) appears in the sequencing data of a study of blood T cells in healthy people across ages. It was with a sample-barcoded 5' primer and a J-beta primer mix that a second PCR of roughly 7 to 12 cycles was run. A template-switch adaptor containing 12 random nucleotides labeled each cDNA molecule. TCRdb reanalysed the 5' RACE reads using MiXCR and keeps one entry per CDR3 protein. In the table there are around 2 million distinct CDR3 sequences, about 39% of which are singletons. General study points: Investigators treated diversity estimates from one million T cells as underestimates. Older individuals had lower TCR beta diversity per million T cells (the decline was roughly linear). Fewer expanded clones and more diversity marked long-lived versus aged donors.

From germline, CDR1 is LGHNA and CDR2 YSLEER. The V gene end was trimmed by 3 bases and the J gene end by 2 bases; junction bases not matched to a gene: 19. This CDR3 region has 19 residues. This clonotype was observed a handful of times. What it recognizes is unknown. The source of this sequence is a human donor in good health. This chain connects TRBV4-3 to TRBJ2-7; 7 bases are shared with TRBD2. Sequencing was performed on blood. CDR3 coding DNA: TGCGCCAGCAGCCAGGTTTACGGGACGAAGGGAGGGGACGCCTACGAGCAGTACTTC. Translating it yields CASSQVYGTKGGDAYEQYF.